Shown below are 28 T cell receptor beta chains from a single sample sequenced in a study of human T cells and chemical hapten exposure. TCRdb reanalysed the RACE reads using MiXCR and keeps one entry per CDR3 protein. The sample shows about 49,000 distinct CDR3 sequences, around 9.3% of them seen only once. This sample's time point: patch test 1, 2 weeks after DPC sensitization. Noted treatment: therapeutic diphenylcyclopropenone sensitization with weekly scalp DPC. Sequencing used whole blood, obtained in connection with sensitization to the hapten diphenylcyclopropenone (DPC). The receptor set was obtained from a woman aged 45-60 years with alopecia areata. Some clones in this sample may be carry-over from other donors' samples.

The J gene is TRBJ1-1, the V gene TRBV5-6; D is unresolved. The CDR3 has 13 amino acids. The germline V and J ends were trimmed by 4 bases and 4 bases, with 11 bases remaining between them. Germline V gene sequence: CDR1 SGHDT, CDR2 YYEEEE. CDR3: CASSVPGFTEAFF. CDR3 bases: TGTGCCAGCAGCGTTCCCGGTTTCACTGAAGCTTTCTTT.

This clonotype was counted many times. The J gene is TRBJ1-4, the V gene TRBV18; 8 nucleotides match TRBD1. The trim removed 6 bases at V and 4 bases at J, leaving 7 bases unmatched. CDR1 and CDR2 (germline): KGHSH, LQKENI. The CDR3 loop spans 15 amino acids. CDR3 region: CASSPRTGNNEKLFF. CDR3 bases: TGTGCCAGCTCTCCGAGGACAGGGAATAATGAAAAACTGTTTTTT. The whole variable domain, remainder taken from reference TRBV18 and TRBJ1-4, is NAGVMQNPRHLVRRRGQEARLRCSPMKGHSHVYWYRQLPEEGLKFMVYLQKENIIDESGMPKERFSAEFPKEGPSILRIQQVVRGDSAAYFCASSPRTGNNEKLFFGSGTQLSVL.

In this sample, this clonotype turned up many times. The CDR3 DNA is TGTGCCATCAGTGAGTTCTCGACAGGGAGTGGGCAGCCCCAGCATTTT. This encodes CAISEFSTGSGQPQHF. This sequence joins TRBV10-3 and TRBJ1-5; 7 bases line up with TRBD1. The CDR3 runs to 16 residues. CDR1 and CDR2 from the germline V gene are ENHRY and SYGVKD. V lost 1 base, J lost 7 bases, and 10 bases stayed unmatched.

The chain employs TRBV20-1 and TRBJ1-1; D gene unclear. Germline CDR1 reads DFQATT; CDR2 reads SNEGSKA (reference sequence). This CDR3 is built from 14 residues. The V gene lost 5 bases and the J gene lost 4 bases, with 17 bases spanning the gap. The CDR3 region is CSAYPRGGPTEAFF. CDR3 sequence (DNA): TGCAGTGCTTATCCCCGCGGAGGGCCCACTGAAGCTTTCTTT.

This rearrangement joins TRBV29-1 to TRBJ2-5; possibly TRBD1 for D (6 bases). Trimming took off 3 bases at V and 4 bases at J, with 15 bases between the two ends. The length of the CDR3 is 14 residues. Per the germline V gene, CDR1 is SQVTM and CDR2 is ANQGSEA. The CDR3 DNA follows: TGCAGCGTTGAGCTGGGGGCTTTGGGAGAGACCCAGTACTTC. Translated: CSVELGALGETQYF.

This clonotype showed up many times. The chain combines TRBV28 with TRBJ1-1; D uncertain. V was clipped by 2 bases and J by 6 bases, with 16 bases between them. Germline V CDR1 and CDR2: MDHEN, SYDVKM. This CDR3 is 15 amino acids long. The CDR3 DNA reads as TGTGCCAGCAGTTTAATGCTGGGGTCGACCCCTGAAGCTTTCTTT. This sequence encodes CASSLMLGSTPEAFF.

This clonotype has at least ten counts. The rearrangement links TRBV20-1 to TRBJ2-7, with 9 bases fitting TRBD1. The CDR3 has 14 residues. CDR1 is DFQATT, CDR2 SNEGSKA, per germline (reference sequence). Trimming removed 6 bases from V and 6 bases from J; junction bases left unmatched: 12. CDR3 DNA sequence: TGCAGTGCCCAAGCGGGACAGGGCAAAGGCGAGCAGTACTTC. This codes for CSAQAGQGKGEQYF.

This clonotype has a count of ten or more. The chain links TRBV7-2 to TRBJ1-6; possibly TRBD1 for D (5 bases). V gave up 1 base and J gave up 14 bases, with 15 bases separating them. CDR1 and CDR2 (germline): SGHTA, FQGNSA. The CDR3 sequence is 14 residues long. The CDR3: CASSLGPGSPALHF. CDR3 bases: TGTGCCAGCAGCTTAGGTCCAGGGTCGCCGGCCCTCCACTTT.

This clonotype was seen many times. Written as DNA, the CDR3 is TGCAGTGCTCGGAGACTAGCAGCCACCGGGGAGCTGTTTTTT. Protein product: CSARRLAATGELFF. This chain links TRBV20-1 with TRBJ2-2, with 7 positions matching TRBD2. Germline V lookup: CDR1 DFQATT, CDR2 SNEGSKA (reference sequence). The CDR3 is 14 residues long. J gave up 4 bases and V 5 bases, and 7 bases lay outside the gene matches.

There are many counts of this clonotype. The V call is TRBV27, the J call TRBJ2-5, with 10 nucleotides matching TRBD2. This CDR3 comprises 18 residues. V lost 4 bases, J lost 3 bases, and 14 bases stayed unmatched. CDR1 and CDR2 (germline): MNHEY, SMNVEV (reference sequence). As DNA, the CDR3 is TGTGCCAGCAGTTCGCTTACCGGGACTAGCGAGAGTAAAGAGACCCAGTACTTC. This translates into CASSSLTGTSESKETQYF.

This clonotype was seen a few times. The chain employs TRBV6-1 and TRBJ2-2, with 11 bases that match TRBD2. Germline CDR1 and CDR2: MNHNS and SASEGT. The CDR3 is made up of 17 amino acids. The V and J ends lost 7 bases and 4 bases, in that order; junction bases with no gene match: 11. This CDR3 is CASKGLAGGSSTGELFF. In nucleotides, the CDR3 is TGTGCCAGCAAAGGGCTAGCGGGAGGAAGCAGCACCGGGGAGCTGTTTTTT.

This rearrangement joins TRBV7-2 to TRBJ2-5; D is possibly TRBD1 or TRBD2 (5 bases each). V was shortened by 8 bases and J by 5 bases, with 18 bases between the two germline ends. This CDR3 has 14 amino acids. Germline V gene sequence: CDR1 SGHTA, CDR2 FQGNSA. The CDR3 nucleotides read TGTGCCAGCCACTTGGATCGGGGCTATGAGACCCAGTACTTC. This gives the protein CASHLDRGYETQYF.

This clonotype was detected ten times or more. V usage is TRBV29-1 and J usage is TRBJ1-2, with TRBD1 as a possible D gene (6 bases). The V and J ends lost 6 bases and 7 bases respectively, with 12 bases between them. The germline V gene encodes CDR1 SQVTM and CDR2 ANQGSEA. CDR3 length equals 11 residues. This CDR3 is CSVERGTGYTF. CDR3 bases: TGCAGCGTGGAGAGGGGGACTGGCTACACCTTC.

This clonotype was seen more than once but under ten times. The chain joins TRBV2 to TRBJ1-1; D is perhaps TRBD1 (5 bases). This CDR3 comprises 14 residues. Germline V gene sequence: CDR1 SNHLY, CDR2 FYNNEI. V was trimmed by 7 bases and J by 7 bases, leaving 19 bases between them. As DNA, the CDR3 is TGTGCCAGCATTGTGGGGGGGAGCGTTGTTGAAGCTTTCTTT. It translates to CASIVGGSVVEAFF.

In this sample, this clonotype turned up many times. The chain combines TRBV6-5 with TRBJ2-7; TRBD2 matches 7 bases. The V segment lost 1 base and the J segment 3 bases; nucleotides outside the gene matches: 6. CDR3 length: 15 residues. Germline CDR1 and CDR2: MNHEY and SVGAGI. This CDR3 is CASSYWPTGGYEQYF. The CDR3 DNA sequence: TGTGCCAGCAGTTACTGGCCCACGGGGGGCTACGAGCAGTACTTC.

In its sample, this clonotype was seen many times. This sequence joins TRBV7-6 and TRBJ1-3, with 8 bases aligning to TRBD1. V lost 5 bases, J lost 2 bases, and 11 bases stayed unmatched. Germline assignment: CDR1 SGHVS and CDR2 FNYEAQ. This CDR3 comprises 17 residues. CDR3 protein: CASSLRTGLSTGNTIYF. In nucleotides, the CDR3 is TGTGCCAGCAGCCTGCGGACAGGGTTATCAACTGGAAACACCATATATTTT. Complete variable domain (other parts from reference TRBV7-6 and TRBJ1-3): GAGVSQSPRYKVTKRGQDVALRCDPISGHVSLYWYRQALGQGPEFLTYFNYEAQQDKSGLPNDRFSAERPEGSISTLTIQRTEQRDSAMYRCASSLRTGLSTGNTIYFGEGSWLTVV.

This clonotype showed up many times. The genes are TRBV7-6 and TRBJ1-5; no definite D call. The germline gives CDR1 SGHVS, CDR2 FNYEAQ. Trimming shortened V by 5 bases and J by 5 bases, and 31 bases separated the two germline ends. The CDR3 is 20 amino acids. Written as DNA, the CDR3 is TGTGCCAGCAGCCCAGCTCCGTACGGGTTGAGCATCATGGTGCATCAGCCCCAGCATTTT. Protein: CASSPAPYGLSIMVHQPQHF.

This sequence joins TRBV23-1 and TRBJ1-5; D call uncertain. TRBV23-1 is an open reading frame, and its role is uncertain. This CDR3 contains 14 residues. Deletions cut 8 bases from V and 3 bases from J, with 14 bases between. The CDR3 reads CASCGRRINQPQHF. The CDR3 DNA follows: TGCGCCAGCTGCGGGAGGAGAATCAATCAGCCCCAGCATTTT.

This chain uses TRBV19 with TRBJ2-1, with 11 bases lining up with TRBD2. Germline CDR1 reads LNHDA; CDR2 reads SQIVND (reference sequence). The CDR3 covers 17 residues. The trim removed 2 bases at V and 7 bases at J, leaving 10 bases unmatched. CDR3 amino acids: CASSISLAGGLRNEQFF. CDR3 DNA: TGTGCCAGTAGTATATCATTAGCGGGAGGGCTACGGAATGAGCAGTTCTTC. Looking up the rest from reference TRBV19 and TRBJ2-1 gives the full variable domain: DGGITQSPKYLFRKEGQNVTLSCEQNLNHDAMYWYRQDPGQGLRLIYYSQIVNDFQKGDIAEGYSVSREKKESFPLTVTSAQKNPTAFYLCASSISLAGGLRNEQFFGPGTRLTVL.

The chain employs TRBV11-2 and TRBJ2-7; TRBD1 agrees at 7 bases. Per the germline V gene, CDR1 is SGHAT and CDR2 is FQNNGV. The CDR3 extends over 15 amino acids. Trimming cost V 1 base and J 4 bases; bases outside gene matches: 7. The CDR3 loop is CASSLAPDRLYEQYF. As DNA, the CDR3 is TGTGCCAGCAGCTTAGCCCCGGACAGGCTATACGAGCAGTACTTC. The full variable domain, rest sourced from reference TRBV11-2 and TRBJ2-7, is EAGVAQSPRYKIIEKRQSVAFWCNPISGHATLYWYQQILGQGPKLLIQFQNNGVVDDSQLPKDRFSAERLKGVDSTLKIQPAKLEDSAVYLCASSLAPDRLYEQYFGPGTRLTVT.

This clonotype was seen repeatedly, ten times or more. This rearrangement joins TRBV7-8 to TRBJ1-1, with D tentatively TRBD1 (6 bases). Trimming took off 5 bases at V and 10 bases at J, with 11 bases between the two ends. This CDR3 is 11 amino acids long. CDR1 is SGHVS, CDR2 FQNEAQ, per germline. This CDR3 reads CASSMNRVAFF. In DNA form, the CDR3 reads TGTGCCAGCAGCATGAACAGGGTAGCTTTCTTT.

This clonotype was seen at least ten times. The V gene is TRBV28, the J gene TRBJ2-4; 7 bases line up with TRBD1. The CDR3 totals 14 residues. V shed 5 bases, J shed 3 bases, and the junction held 4 bases outside the gene matches. Germline CDR1 and CDR2: MDHEN and SYDVKM. The CDR3 bases are TGTGCCAGCAGTACTTACAGGGGCAAAAACATTCAGTACTTC. This codes for CASSTYRGKNIQYF.

This clonotype was counted at least ten times. This chain links TRBV10-1 with TRBJ2-3; D uncertain. In germline, CDR1 is WNHNN, CDR2 SYGVQD (reference sequence). The germline V and J ends were trimmed by 4 bases and 5 bases, with 19 bases remaining between them. The CDR3 length is 16 residues. The CDR3 spells CASSAKFSGGRDTQYF. DNA for the CDR3: TGCGCCAGCAGTGCGAAGTTCTCGGGTGGCAGAGATACGCAGTATTTT.

This clonotype was seen ten or more times. The rearrangement joins TRBV3-1 to TRBJ1-1; D not resolved. Germline V gives CDR1 LGHDT, CDR2 YNNKEL (reference sequence). The CDR3 runs 15 residues. The germline V and J ends were trimmed by 0 bases and 0 bases, with 8 bases remaining between them. The chain's CDR3 is CASSQEVSMNTEAFF. CDR3 bases: TGTGCCAGCAGCCAAGAAGTCAGTATGAACACTGAAGCTTTCTTT.

This clonotype occurred many times. This rearrangement joins TRBV29-1 to TRBJ2-7; D unclear. Germline assignment: CDR1 SQVTM and CDR2 ANQGSEA. The CDR3 runs to 16 residues. The germline V and J ends were trimmed by 6 bases and 3 bases, with 24 bases remaining between them. In DNA, the CDR3 is TGCAGCGTGCACACAAGCCTAGGCCCAACGAACTACGAGCAGTACTTC. Its translation: CSVHTSLGPTNYEQYF.

This clonotype was recorded at least ten times. The chain employs TRBV6-6 and TRBJ2-7, with 16 bases that match TRBD2. CDR3 size: 16 residues. Germline V gene data show CDR1 as MNHNY and CDR2 as SVGAGI (reference sequence). V shed 8 bases and J 3 bases; nucleotides not matched to a gene: 7. This CDR3 reads CASYGTSGRGFYEQYF. In DNA form, the CDR3 reads TGTGCCAGCTATGGGACTAGCGGGAGGGGGTTCTACGAGCAGTACTTC.

This clonotype has at least ten counts. The rearrangement links TRBV6-5 to TRBJ2-1, with 7 bases fitting TRBD2. V gave up 5 bases and J gave up 2 bases; unmatched junction bases: 6. The CDR3 is 15 residues long. CDR1 and CDR2 (germline): MNHEY, SVGAGI. CDR3 residues: CASSRTSVTYNEQFF. The CDR3 DNA reads as TGTGCCAGCAGTCGTACTAGCGTCACCTACAATGAGCAGTTCTTC.

This clonotype was detected only a few times. The chain has TRBV29-1 and TRBJ1-3; no firm D call. The CDR3 has 13 residues. Germline CDR1 and CDR2: SQVTM and ANQGSEA. The ends were cut back, 0 bases at V and 0 bases at J, with 3 bases in the middle. The CDR3 DNA reads as TGCAGCGTTGAAGAGTTCTCTGGAAACACCATATATTTT. Its protein is CSVEEFSGNTIYF.